This record looks at one T cell receptor beta chain sequence and its context. This record comes from a study of identical twins. TCRdb processed the 5' RACE reads anew with MiXCR; each CDR3 protein has one entry. This repertoire shows 350,000 or so distinct CDR3 sequences, 9% to 15% found once; its top ten account for just over 7%. The ends were cut back, 0 bases at V and 3 bases at J, with 9 bases in the middle. The CDR3 extends over 14 amino acids. Germline CDR1 and CDR2: MGHRA and YSYEKL. These data were also reused for a study on yellow fever vaccine responses in identical twins.

The sample was CD8+ T cells sorted from blood. The chain combines TRBV4-1 with TRBJ2-7; D tentatively fits TRBD1 or TRBD2 (5 bases each). The TCR was taken from a woman younger than 35 in good health. CDR3 DNA sequence: TGCGCCAGCAGCCAAGACAAGGGACGCTACGAGCAGTACTTC. It specifies CASSQDKGRYEQYF.